Listed below are T cell receptor beta chains from one sample, sequenced in a study of OX40 agonist ivuxolimab in advanced cancers. Assay: immunoSEQ multiplex PCR; the TCRdb copy retains only in-frame clones and omits some. The repertoire has tens of thousands of clones, around four fifths of them found once; the top ten carry 10% to 15%. Sequencing was performed on CD4+ or CD8+ T cells sorted from blood, taken in a trial of the OX40 agonist ivuxolimab. These receptors came from an adult with an advanced solid tumor such as melanoma, head and neck, liver or kidney cancer. Each CDR3 is given with its conserved first and last residue. A D gene is named only where the DNA matches it firmly. Not all rows give a size; the values are once, few, many and, for expanded clones, a class.

TRBJ1-2,TRBD1,NA,TRBV5-4,TGTGCCAGCAGCGACGACAGGGGTTTTCATGGCTACACCTTC,CASSDDRGFHGYTF
TRBJ2-5,TRBD1,NA,TRBV20-1,TGCAGTGCTAGAGATGGGCGGACAGGCTACTTC,CSARDGRTGYF
TRBJ1-4,NA,NA,TRBV19,TGTGCCAGTAGGGGGACATATGAAAAACTGTTTTTT,CASRGTYEKLFF
TRBJ1-1,TRBD1,NA,TRBV27,TGTGCCAGCAGTTTATCCCAGGGGGCGTACACTGAAGCTTTCTTT,CASSLSQGAYTEAFF
TRBJ2-7,NA,NA,TRBV6-1,TGTGCCACCCCCGGGGGCAGATCCTACGAGCAGTACTTC,CATPGGRSYEQYF
TRBJ1-2,TRBD1,NA,TRBV19,TGTGCCAGTAGTCTCCTCCCGGGACAGCCCTATGGCTACACCTTC,CASSLLPGQPYGYTF
TRBJ1-3,NA,NA,TRBV18,TGTGCCAGCTCACCACAGGACAGAACGGCTGGAAACACCATATATTTT,CASSPQDRTAGNTIYF
TRBJ2-3,TRBD2,once,TRBV9,TGTGCCAGCAGCGTAGCTAAGACTAGCGCTAACACAGATACGCAGTATTTT,CASSVAKTSANTDTQYF
TRBJ2-1,NA,NA,TRBV5-1,TGCGCCAGCAGCTTGGTGGGGTCGTGGAGTGAGCAGTTCTTC,CASSLVGSWSEQFF
TRBJ2-1,TRBD2,NA,TRBV19,TGTGCCACAACCGCTAGCGGGGGGGCCTACAATGAGCAGTTCTTC,CATTASGGAYNEQFF
TRBJ2-3,TRBD1,NA,TRBV5-6,TGTGCCAGCAGCTTGGGGCTAAAGGGGGCGACAGATACGCAGTATTTT,CASSLGLKGATDTQYF
TRBJ1-2,NA,NA,TRBV7-6,TGTGCCAGCAGCTTAGGAGTGGGGGCCCACTATGGCTACACCTTC,CASSLGVGAHYGYTF
TRBJ1-5,NA,once,TRBV10-3,TGTGCCATTTCCTCAGGGCCCGATAGCAATCAGCCCCAGCATTTT,CAISSGPDSNQPQHF
TRBJ2-3,TRBD1,NA,TRBV6-4,TGTGCCAGCAGTGGAGGGACAGCCAGCACAGATACGCAGTATTTT,CASSGGTASTDTQYF
TRBJ1-6,NA,medium-sized,TRBV6-4,TGTGCCAGCAGTTCCGATGCAGGGTCTCGACCCCTCCACTTT,CASSSDAGSRPLHF
TRBJ2-7,NA,once,TRBV10-3,TGTGCCATCAGTGAAGGGCAGCCAGGGAGTGAGCAGTACTTC,CAISEGQPGSEQYF
TRBJ1-1,NA,hyperexpanded,TRBV2,TGTGCCAGCAGTGAAGCAGGGCGCCCCCAAAAAGCTTTCTTT,CASSEAGRPQKAFF
TRBJ1-5,TRBD1,NA,TRBV27,TGTGCCAGCAGGGGGACAGGGTACAATCAGCCCCAGCATTTT,CASRGTGYNQPQHF
TRBJ2-7,NA,few,TRBV27,TGTGCCAGCAGTGCCGGGATTCACTACGAGCAGTACTTC,CASSAGIHYEQYF
TRBJ2-3,NA,NA,TRBV27,TGTGCCAGCAGTCGAAACCAAGACGATACGCAGTATTTT,CASSRNQDDTQYF
TRBJ2-7,NA,NA,TRBV27,TGTGCCAGCAGTTTGTCCCGGGACCCCTACTACGAGCAGTACTTC,CASSLSRDPYYEQYF
TRBJ2-7,NA,NA,TRBV10-3,TGTGCCATCAGCCAGGGTAACGAGCAGTACTTC,CAISQGNEQYF
TRBJ2-7,NA,NA,TRBV2,TGTGCCAGCAGGATGGACATGCCCGAGCAGTACTTC,CASRMDMPEQYF
TRBJ1-1,TRBD1,NA,TRBV7-9,TGTGCCAGCAGCTTAGCGCTTCTCCAGGGGGCGCGGGACACTGAAGCTTTCTTT,CASSLALLQGARDTEAFF
TRBJ1-1,NA,medium-sized,TRBV19,TGTGCCAGTAGTATAGGGGGCGCGGGTACTGAAGCTTTCTTT,CASSIGGAGTEAFF
TRBJ2-3,NA,NA,TRBV5-6,TGTGCCAGCAGCTTAAGTAGCACAGATACGCAGTATTTT,CASSLSSTDTQYF
TRBJ1-3,NA,large,TRBV19,TGTGCCGGTACGGGGGGCCCCTCTGGAAACACCATATATTTT,CAGTGGPSGNTIYF
TRBJ2-3,NA,NA,TRBV7-2,TGTGCCAGCAGCAATTTTGTTTCTAGCGAGGTGGGCACAGATACGCAGTATTTT,CASSNFVSSEVGTDTQYF
TRBJ2-7,NA,NA,TRBV6-1,TGTGCCAGCGGGGGGGGGCAGAGCTACGAGCAGTACTTC,CASGGGQSYEQYF
TRBJ1-4,NA,NA,TRBV5-1,TGCGCCAGCAGCTTGGAGGGGGGACTTGCAACTAATGAAAAACTGTTTTTT,CASSLEGGLATNEKLFF
TRBJ2-3,TRBD2,NA,TRBV7-9,TGTGCCAGCAGCTTAGTTGGGACTAGCGGGGGGACGCTCACAGATACGCAGTATTTT,CASSLVGTSGGTLTDTQYF
TRBJ2-1,NA,NA,TRBV7-9,TGTGCCAGCAGCTTAGTGACGGGGGTGAATGAGCAGTTCTTC,CASSLVTGVNEQFF
TRBJ1-2,NA,NA,TRBV6-5,TGTGCCAGCAGTCCGACAGACCACTATGGCTACACCTTC,CASSPTDHYGYTF
TRBJ2-4,TRBD1,once,TRBV6-5,TGTGCCAGCAGTTACCAGGGACAGGGTTTCCAGTACTTC,CASSYQGQGFQYF
TRBJ2-7,NA,NA,TRBV2,TGTGCCAGCAGTCTCACTTCTGGTCCCTACTACGAGCAGTACTTC,CASSLTSGPYYEQYF
TRBJ2-5,TRBD2,medium-sized,TRBV9,TGTGCCAGCAGCCCTAGCGGGGGGTCGATGAAAGAGACCCAGTACTTC,CASSPSGGSMKETQYF
TRBJ1-1,TRBD1,NA,TRBV27,TGTGCCAGCAGTAGGATGGGCGGGACAGTCGAAGCTTTCTTT,CASSRMGGTVEAFF
TRBJ2-7,TRBD1,NA,TRBV6-5,TGTGCCAGCAACGACAGGGGCCTATCCTACGAGCAGTACTTC,CASNDRGLSYEQYF
TRBJ2-2,TRBD2,once,TRBV6-1,TGTGCCAGCAGTGAACCTAGCGGGGCAACCGGGGAGCTGTTTTTT,CASSEPSGATGELFF
TRBJ2-5,NA,NA,TRBV19,TGTGCCAGTAGTTCCTGGGACCAAGAGACCCAGTACTTC,CASSSWDQETQYF
TRBJ1-2,NA,NA,TRBV10-2,TGCGCCAGCAGTGTACATTCCTATGGCTACACCTTC,CASSVHSYGYTF
TRBJ2-1,NA,NA,TRBV11-2,TGTGCCAGCAGCCCCGGATCTTTAGGGGGGAGCTCCTACAATGAGCAGTTCTTC,CASSPGSLGGSSYNEQFF
TRBJ1-2,NA,NA,TRBV11-2,TGTGCCAGCAGCGAACAGGGAGATGGCTACACCTTC,CASSEQGDGYTF
TRBJ2-1,NA,NA,TRBV4-2,TGTGCCAGCTCCCTGAATGCGAATGAGCAGTTCTTC,CASSLNANEQFF
TRBJ1-6,TRBD1,NA,TRBV4-1,TGCGCCAGCAGCCACTTGACAGGGGTGGTTTTT,CASSHLTGVVF
TRBJ1-3,NA,NA,TRBV4-1,TGCGCCAGCAGCCAAGGAGACTCGGGATGGTCTGGAAACACCATATATTTT,CASSQGDSGWSGNTIYF
TRBJ1-1,NA,NA,TRBV7-9,TGTGCCAGCAGCTCCCGGGTGATGAACACTGAAGCTTTCTTT,CASSSRVMNTEAFF
TRBJ1-1,NA,NA,TRBV19,TGTGCCAGTAGTATTGGGAGGGGCGCCACTGAAGCTTTCTTT,CASSIGRGATEAFF
TRBJ2-2,TRBD2,NA,TRBV11-2,TGTGCCAGCAGCCCTGGGGTGGGACTAGCGGTCACCGGGGAGCTGTTTTTT,CASSPGVGLAVTGELFF
TRBJ1-5,TRBD1,NA,TRBV5-1,TGCGCCAGCAGCTGGACAGGGGCGAGCAATCAGCCCCAGCATTTT,CASSWTGASNQPQHF
TRBJ1-5,TRBD1,NA,TRBV28,TGTGCCAGCAGTTTGGACAGGGGATTCAATCAGCCCCAGCATTTT,CASSLDRGFNQPQHF